These 28 T cell receptor beta chains share one sample of origin, sequenced in a study of cytomegalovirus exposure and HLA in healthy donors. PCR employed 60 Vbeta and 13 Jbeta primers. Only in-frame clones appear in the TCRdb table, and some are missing; sequencing was by immunoSEQ multiplex PCR. This table holds about 130,000 clones, 74% found once. The sample taken for sequencing was PBMCs. These receptors came from a man in his forties in good health and CMV-seropositive.

The V and J genes are TRBV7-8 and TRBJ1-5; D unclear. The CDR3 sequence is 14 residues long. Trimming stripped 2 bases from V and 6 bases from J, with 11 bases between. The V gene's germline CDR1 is SGHVS and CDR2 FQNEAQ. CDR3 amino acids: CASSLRRYGQPQHF. The CDR3 coding sequence is TGTGCCAGCAGCTTAAGGAGGTACGGTCAGCCCCAGCATTTT.

This rearrangement joins TRBV28 to TRBJ1-2; possible D gene TRBD1, 5 bases. Trimming cost V 8 bases and J 2 bases, with 9 bases left between them. The V gene's germline CDR1 is MDHEN and CDR2 SYDVKM. This CDR3 is built from 12 residues. CDR3 protein: CASGGGNYGYTF. The CDR3 region has the DNA TGTGCCAGCGGGGGGGGAAACTATGGCTACACCTTC.

V usage is TRBV19 and J usage is TRBJ1-1, with 7 positions matching TRBD1. J lost 0 bases, V lost 7 bases, and 11 bases had no gene match. Germline loops: CDR1 LNHDA, CDR2 SQIVND (reference sequence). CDR3 length: 16 residues. CDR3 region: CASMRISTGLNTEAFF. For the CDR3, the DNA is TGTGCCAGTATGCGCATTTCGACAGGGTTGAACACTGAAGCTTTCTTT. The full variable domain, with the rest looked up from reference TRBV19 and TRBJ1-1, is DGGITQSPKYLFRKEGQNVTLSCEQNLNHDAMYWYRQDPGQGLRLIYYSQIVNDFQKGDIAEGYSVSREKKESFPLTVTSAQKNPTAFYLCASMRISTGLNTEAFFGQGTRLTVV.

The chain is built from TRBV6-1 and TRBJ2-3, with 8 bases fitting TRBD1. V lost 3 bases and J lost 2; bases outside the gene matches: 10. Per the germline V gene, CDR1 is MNHNS and CDR2 is SASEGT. The CDR3 loop spans 17 amino acids. CDR3 DNA: TGTGCCAGCAGTGATTACTTAGGACAGGGCCTCACAGATACGCAGTATTTT. Translated, it gives CASSDYLGQGLTDTQYF.

This chain uses TRBV28 with TRBJ2-2; 10 bases agree with TRBD1. Germline V CDR1 and CDR2: MDHEN, SYDVKM. The CDR3 length is 17 residues. V shed 5 bases, J shed 5 bases, and the junction held 11 bases outside the gene matches. The CDR3 protein is CASSLHRTGGYTGELFF. DNA of the CDR3: TGTGCCAGCAGTCTCCATAGGACAGGGGGTTATACCGGGGAGCTGTTTTTT.

This clone appeared a single time. This chain uses TRBV11-3 with TRBJ2-2; 8 bases match TRBD1. Germline CDR1 is SGHNT and CDR2 is YENEEA. The CDR3 contains 15 residues. The V and J ends lost 5 bases and 5 bases, in that order; junction bases with no gene match: 7. CDR3: CASSTDRGETGELFF. The CDR3 DNA reads TGTGCCAGCAGCACCGACAGGGGAGAGACCGGGGAGCTGTTTTTT.

The CDR3 DNA is TGTGCCTGGAGCCCTCGGTACTACAATGAGCAGTTCTTC. Protein product: CAWSPRYYNEQFF. The V call is TRBV30, the J call TRBJ2-1; D remains ambiguous. The CDR3 totals 13 residues. Trimming left V 3 bases short and J 3 bases short, with 9 bases between. Germline V gene sequence: CDR1 GTSNPN, CDR2 SVGIG (reference sequence).

The chain has TRBV27 and TRBJ1-5, with unresolved D. Trimming cost V 3 bases and J 0 bases, with 12 bases left between them. CDR3 size: 16 residues. Germline CDR1 MNHEY, CDR2 SMNVEV (reference sequence). CDR3 residues: CASSFSQASSNQPQHF. The CDR3 coding sequence is TGTGCCAGCAGTTTTTCTCAGGCGTCTAGCAATCAGCCCCAGCATTTT.

CDR3 in DNA: TGTGCCAGCAGTCCCTCATCCGGGACAGGGTTTTTGGCCCTCCACTTT. Translated, it gives CASSPSSGTGFLALHF. The V call is TRBV27, the J call TRBJ1-6, with 9 bases that match TRBD1. Losses at the gene ends were 5 bases for V and 14 bases for J; bases not matched to a gene: 16. CDR1 is MNHEY and CDR2 is SMNVEV in the germline V gene (reference sequence). The CDR3 extends over 16 amino acids.

The chain carries TRBV19 and TRBJ2-5; TRBD2 agrees at 8 bases. J lost 5 bases, V lost 7 bases, and 6 bases had no gene match. The CDR3 has 13 amino acids. CDR1 and CDR2 from the germline V gene are LNHDA and SQIVND (reference sequence). The CDR3 loop is CASKRESGETQYF. The DNA for the CDR3 is TGTGCCAGTAAGCGGGAGTCGGGGGAGACCCAGTACTTC.

This clone has only a few counts. The chain recombines TRBV27 with TRBJ1-4, with 9 bases that match TRBD1. The CDR3 length is 15 residues. Germline assignment: CDR1 MNHEY and CDR2 SMNVEV (reference sequence). V gave up 3 bases and J gave up 6 bases; unmatched junction bases: 5. CDR3 nucleotides: TGTGCCAGCAGTTTTGGACAGGGGAATCATGAAAAACTGTTTTTT. Its protein is CASSFGQGNHEKLFF.

The J gene is TRBJ2-5, the V gene TRBV4-2; a weak D match, TRBD2 (6 bases). The DNA end lines up better with TRBJ2-7; the J call may be wrong. The CDR3 loop spans 15 amino acids. CDR1 LGHNA and CDR2 YNFKEQ come from the germline V gene. CDR3 amino acids: CASSQEAVAAYEQYF. The DNA for the CDR3 is TGTGCCAGCAGCCAAGAGGCTGTAGCGGCCTACGAGCAGTACTTC.

The rearrangement links TRBV5-6 to TRBJ2-4; tentative D call: TRBD1 (6 bases). The V end lost 2 bases, the J end lost 6 bases, and 18 bases lay between the germline ends. Germline V gene sequence: CDR1 SGHDT, CDR2 YYEEEE. The length of the CDR3 is 16 residues. The CDR3 protein is CASSFSNDRPPNIQYF. CDR3 nucleotides: TGTGCCAGCAGCTTCTCTAACGACAGGCCCCCAAACATTCAGTACTTC.

This sequence joins TRBV5-5 and TRBJ1-5; D may be TRBD1 (6 bases). Germline CDR1 reads SGHKS; CDR2 reads YYEKEE (reference sequence). With 5 bases removed from V and 4 bases from J, the gap between germline ends came to 13 bases. There are 14 residues in the CDR3. This chain's CDR3 is CASRSRQDNQPQHF. The CDR3 nucleotides read TGTGCCAGCAGGTCTCGACAGGATAATCAGCCCCAGCATTTT. The full variable domain, its missing parts supplied by reference TRBV5-5 and TRBJ1-5, is DAGVTQSPTHLIKTRGQQVTLRCSPISGHKSVSWYQQVLGQGPQFIFQYYEKEERGRGNFPDRFSARQFPNYSSELNVNALLLGDSALYLCASRSRQDNQPQHFGDGTRLSIL.

This rearrangement joins TRBV27 to TRBJ2-7; the match to TRBD1 covers 10 bases. The V segment lost 4 bases and the J segment 3 bases; nucleotides outside the gene matches: 9. This CDR3 comprises 16 residues. Germline V lookup: CDR1 MNHEY, CDR2 SMNVEV (reference sequence). The CDR3 DNA is TGTGCCAGCAGTTCCACTGGCTGGGACAGGGGCTACGAGCAGTACTTC. It codes for CASSSTGWDRGYEQYF.

The chain employs TRBV28 and TRBJ2-7; TRBD1 is a possible D gene (5 bases). The germline V gene has CDR1 MDHEN and CDR2 SYDVKM. With 9 bases removed from V and 4 bases from J, the gap between germline ends came to 13 bases. This CDR3 region has 12 residues. The CDR3 reads CASGSGFYEQYF. The CDR3 bases are TGTGCCAGTGGGTCAGGGTTTTACGAGCAGTACTTC.

The chain joins TRBV7-9 to TRBJ2-4; possibly TRBD1 for D (7 bases). This CDR3 region has 14 residues. V was pared by 4 bases and J by 7 bases, with 14 bases between. Germline-derived CDR1 and CDR2 are SEHNR and FQNEAQ (reference sequence). The CDR3 here is CASSSGGTPNIQYF. As DNA, the CDR3 is TGTGCCAGCAGCTCAGGGGGGACCCCGAACATTCAGTACTTC.

This clone has just a few counts. This chain connects TRBV10-3 to TRBJ1-2; D is undetermined. The ends were cut back, 6 bases at V and 2 bases at J, with 13 bases in the middle. The CDR3 has 14 amino acids. The germline gives CDR1 ENHRY, CDR2 SYGVKD. The CDR3: CAIRDAGINYGYTF. CDR3 in DNA: TGTGCCATCAGAGACGCAGGAATCAACTATGGCTACACCTTC.

The V gene is TRBV4-1, the J gene TRBJ2-7; D might be TRBD1 (5 bases). CDR1 and CDR2 from the germline V gene are MGHRA and YSYEKL. Trimming cost V 1 base and J 5 bases, with 15 bases left between them. The CDR3 extends over 15 amino acids. CDR3: CASSQVMTVPHEQYF. CDR3 coding DNA: TGCGCCAGCAGCCAAGTGATGACAGTGCCCCACGAGCAGTACTTC.

J is TRBJ1-2 and V is TRBV7-9; a possible D gene is TRBD1 (6 bases). Germline CDR1 reads SEHNR; CDR2 reads FQNEAQ (reference sequence). The CDR3 covers 14 residues. V lost 3 bases to trimming and J lost 7 bases, with 15 bases between them. CDR3 protein: CASSFEQGIGGYTF. The CDR3 DNA sequence: TGTGCCAGCAGCTTTGAACAGGGAATTGGTGGCTACACCTTC.

V is TRBV2 and J is TRBJ2-7; D perhaps matches TRBD1 (6 bases). CDR1 is SNHLY and CDR2 is FYNNEI in the germline V gene. V lost 4 bases and J 2 bases, leaving 15 bases between the germline ends. There are 15 residues in the CDR3. CDR3 protein: CASSVYREPPYEQYF. In nucleotides, the CDR3 is TGTGCCAGCAGTGTTTACAGGGAGCCCCCCTACGAGCAGTACTTC. Complete variable domain (other parts from reference TRBV2 and TRBJ2-7): EPEVTQTPSHQVTQMGQEVILRCVPISNHLYFYWYRQILGQKVEFLVSFYNNEISEKSEIFDDQFSVERPDGSNFTLKIRSTKLEDSAMYFCASSVYREPPYEQYFGPGTRLTVT.

CDR3 loop: CASSGIGTASNGYTF. The CDR3 DNA reads TGTGCCAGTAGTGGCATCGGGACAGCGAGCAATGGCTACACCTTC. The chain is built from TRBV19 and TRBJ1-2; 7 positions match TRBD1. J was trimmed by 6 bases and V by 5 bases; bases with no gene match: 12. CDR1 is LNHDA, CDR2 SQIVND, per germline (reference sequence). The CDR3 length is 15 residues.

The chain couples TRBV2 to TRBJ2-5; 8 bases line up with TRBD2. V dropped 5 bases and J dropped 4; count of bases not matched to a gene: 6. The CDR3 totals 14 residues. Germline CDR1 reads SNHLY; CDR2 reads FYNNEI. The CDR3 is CASSNRGGRETQYF. The CDR3 region has the DNA TGTGCCAGCAGTAACCGGGGGGGGAGAGAGACCCAGTACTTC.

The chain is built from TRBV7-6 and TRBJ1-1; 7 nucleotides line up with TRBD1. The CDR3 runs to 13 residues. Unmatched junction bases numbered 2, after V lost 3 bases and J lost 4 bases. Germline V gene lookup returns CDR1 SGHVS and CDR2 FNYEAQ. CDR3 in DNA: TGTGCCAGCAGCTTGACAGGGCCCACTGAAGCTTTCTTT. It specifies CASSLTGPTEAFF. Using reference TRBV7-6 and TRBJ1-1 for the parts outside the CDR3, the full variable domain is GAGVSQSPRYKVTKRGQDVALRCDPISGHVSLYWYRQALGQGPEFLTYFNYEAQQDKSGLPNDRFSAERPEGSISTLTIQRTEQRDSAMYRCASSLTGPTEAFFGQGTRLTVV.

This clone came up a few times. This chain uses TRBV11-2 with TRBJ2-5; the D gene is possibly TRBD1 (6 bases). Germline CDR1 reads SGHAT; CDR2 reads FQNNGV. The V end was cut by 1 base, the J end by 2 bases, with 8 bases between. This CDR3 comprises 14 residues. The DNA of the CDR3 is TGTGCCAGCAGCTTAGGGGGGCCACAAGAGACCCAGTACTTC. Its translation: CASSLGGPQETQYF. The full variable domain, its missing parts supplied by reference TRBV11-2 and TRBJ2-5, is EAGVAQSPRYKIIEKRQSVAFWCNPISGHATLYWYQQILGQGPKLLIQFQNNGVVDDSQLPKDRFSAERLKGVDSTLKIQPAKLEDSAVYLCASSLGGPQETQYFGPGTRLLVL.

J is TRBJ2-3 and V is TRBV7-9; 12 bases match TRBD2. Germline-derived CDR1 and CDR2 are SEHNR and FQNEAQ (reference sequence). The trim removed 3 bases at V and 3 bases at J, leaving 1 base unmatched. This CDR3 spans 15 amino acids. CDR3 in DNA: TGTGCCAGCAGCTTCCTAGCGGGAGGGACAGATACGCAGTATTTT. This encodes CASSFLAGGTDTQYF.

This clone qualifies as medium-sized (0.01 to 0.1%). The gene calls are TRBV19 and TRBJ1-5; 11 nucleotides match TRBD1. The CDR3 has 17 residues. Germline trimming cut 3 bases from V and 3 bases from J; bases unmatched to any gene: 7. Looked up from germline, CDR1 is LNHDA and CDR2 is SQIVND (reference sequence). CDR3 sequence: CASSMIGGQGVNQPQHF. As DNA, the CDR3 is TGTGCCAGTAGTATGATTGGGGGACAGGGGGTCAATCAGCCCCAGCATTTT.

The chain recombines TRBV9 with TRBJ2-1; TRBD2 matches at 8 bases. The trim removed 3 bases at V and 1 base at J, leaving 3 bases unmatched. Germline CDR1 is SGDLS and CDR2 is YYNGEE. This CDR3 comprises 15 residues. The CDR3 loop reads CASSEGGRSYNEQFF. The CDR3 region has the DNA TGTGCCAGCAGCGAGGGCGGGAGGTCCTACAATGAGCAGTTCTTC.